The clone carrying this T cell receptor beta chain was recorded many times. Its antigen is currently unknown. From germline, CDR1 is SGHVS and CDR2 FQNEAQ. This CDR3 has 14 amino acids. The junction had 4 bases not matched to a gene; V was cut back by 0 bases and J by 6 bases. The investigators amplified TCR beta CDR3 regions from RNA transcripts. The study used the HTBI primer set for a first-round RT-PCR of the TCR CDR3. TCRdb analysed the multiplex PCR reads with MiXCR anew, one entry per CDR3 protein. Of some 600,000 distinct CDR3 sequences in the sample, 46% were seen once. Exclusion followed for patients with uncontrolled infection, other autoimmune disease, pregnancy or lactation. The data are from a study of T cells in Graves' hyperthyroidism and ophthalmopathy. Whole-study findings and limits: Ophthalmopathy, which appeared later, was predicted by the model a median approximately 6 months before onset. Separation of ophthalmopathy from stable hyperthyroidism was achieved by a 13 V-J model. Most clonotypes that expanded in the thyroid above 0.001 also showed up in blood.

V is TRBV7-8 and J is TRBJ2-7; 8 bases are a match to TRBD1. The sequence was collected from a woman aged 18-29 years with Graves' hyperthyroidism. Sequencing was carried out using peripheral blood or thyroid tissue (not recorded which). The CDR3 DNA follows: TGTGCCAGCAGCTTAGCAGGACAGGGCCTCGAGCAGTACTTC. Translated, it gives CASSLAGQGLEQYF. Full variable domain (rest looked up from reference TRBV7-8 and TRBJ2-7): GAGVSQSPRYKVAKRGQDVALRCDPISGHVSLFWYQQALGQGPEFLTYFQNEAQLDKSGLPSDRFFAERPEGSVSTLKIQRTQQEDSAVYLCASSLAGQGLEQYFGPGTRLTVT.